This is a list of T cell receptor beta chains from one sample in a study of shared T cell receptors in the human thymus. Only in-frame clones appear in the TCRdb table, and some are missing; sequencing was by immunoSEQ multiplex PCR. The sample has 500,000 to 750,000 clones; roughly 88% are singletons. The sample also formed part of further work on human thymus T cells.

Sequencing was done on a sample of thymocytes. The source of these receptors is a boy younger than two with a congenital heart defect. Each CDR3 is given with its conserved first and last residue. D genes are given only for firm matches. Clone sizes are given selectively: once, few, many, or a class where the clone is expanded.

d_call clone_size j_call v_call cdr3_nt cdr3_aa
TRBD1 . TRBJ2-2 TRBV28 TGTGCCAGCAGTGCCCCGGGACAGGGGGAAACCGGGGAGCTGTTTTTT CASSAPGQGETGELFF
TRBD2 once TRBJ2-3 TRBV5-1 TGCGCCAGCAGGTCCTTGGGGAAGCGCGGGGGGTCACTTTGGGATACGCAGTATTTT CASRSLGKRGGSLWDTQYF
TRBD1 . TRBJ2-6 TRBV5-4 TGTGCCAGCAGCTTGGAGACAGGGGCGGGGGCCAACGTCCTGACTTTC CASSLETGAGANVLTF
. . TRBJ2-2 TRBV7-8 TGTGCCAGCAGCTTAGACGGGGTGAACACCGGGGAGCTGTTTTTT CASSLDGVNTGELFF
TRBD2 . TRBJ2-7 TRBV11-2 TGTGCCAGCAGCTTATGGACTAGCGGGATTAACTACGAGCAGTACTTC CASSLWTSGINYEQYF
TRBD1 . TRBJ1-2 TRBV9 TGTGCCAGCAGCGTCCGGGACAGGGACTATGGCTACACCTTC CASSVRDRDYGYTF
. . TRBJ2-6 TRBV29-1 TGCAGCGTTGCCGGAACAGGGTGGGGAGGGGCCAACGTCCTGACTTTC CSVAGTGWGGANVLTF
. . TRBJ2-1 TRBV27 TGTGCCAGCAGTTTGATGCCCCTCCGGTCGGGGGTGCCCTCCTACAATGAGCAGTTCTTC CASSLMPLRSGVPSYNEQFF
. . TRBJ1-1 TRBV19 TGTGCCAGTATCCAGGGAAGAAACACTGAAGCTTTCTTT CASIQGRNTEAFF
TRBD2 . TRBJ2-7 TRBV6-5 TGTGCCAGCAGCCAGCGGGAGCGGGTCCACGAGCAGTACTTC CASSQRERVHEQYF
. . TRBJ2-6 TRBV28 TGTGCCAGCAGTTTACCAGGCGCTGGGGCCAACGTCCTGACTTTC CASSLPGAGANVLTF
. . TRBJ1-1 TRBV28 TGTGCCAGCAGTCTCGTACAGGGCCACATGAACACTGAAGCTTTCTTT CASSLVQGHMNTEAFF
TRBD2 once TRBJ2-5 TRBV4-2 TGTGCCAGCAGCCAACAGCGGGACTGCGAGACCCAGTACTTC CASSQQRDCETQYF
. . TRBJ2-7 TRBV7-8 TGTGCCAGCAGCTTATCCCGGGACACGGAAGTTTCTGGGCAGTACTTC CASSLSRDTEVSGQYF
. . TRBJ1-2 TRBV4-2 TGTGCCAGCAGCCAAGGTCCAGGGGAAGATGGCTACACCTTC CASSQGPGEDGYTF
. . TRBJ2-7 TRBV7-6 TGTGCCAGCAGCCTTAGGCCCGGAGGCTACGAGCAGTACTTC CASSLRPGGYEQYF
TRBD1 . TRBJ1-2 TRBV4-3 TGCGCCAGCAGCCAAGATCGCGGACAGGGGGCGCTTGGCTACACCTTC CASSQDRGQGALGYTF
. once TRBJ1-4 TRBV28 TGTGCCAGCAAAACCGGGGGAGGGACCGAAATCAGGGAAAAACTGTTTTTT CASKTGGGTEIREKLFF
TRBD2 . TRBJ2-5 TRBV4-1 TGCGCCAGCAGCCAGGAACTAGCGGGGCTGGAGACCCAGTACTTC CASSQELAGLETQYF
. few TRBJ1-1 TRBV4-1 TGCGCCAGCAGCCAGGGGCGTCGCACTGAAGCTTTCTTT CASSQGRRTEAFF
. . TRBJ2-7 TRBV7-5 TGTGCCAGAAGCGTCCGGACAGGGGCCCCCTACGAGCAGTACTTC CARSVRTGAPYEQYF
TRBD2 . TRBJ2-7 TRBV6-5 TGTGCCAGCAGCCCCCCTAGCGGGAGACTCTACGAGCAGTACTTC CASSPPSGRLYEQYF
. . TRBJ1-3 TRBV12-5 TGTGCTAGTGGTTTACCCAGGCCGCGAAGCTCTGGAAACACCATATATTTT CASGLPRPRSSGNTIYF
. once TRBJ2-3 TRBV2 TGTGCCAGCATCGGAGATACGCAGTATTTT CASIGDTQYF
TRBD2 few TRBJ2-1 TRBV5-1 TGCGCCAGCAGCTCCAAGGATCCGGGACTAGGGGACAATGAGCAGTTCTTC CASSSKDPGLGDNEQFF
TRBD2 . TRBJ2-3 TRBV4-1 TGCGCCAGCAGCCCCATCGCGGGAGAGGCGTATTTT CASSPIAGEAYF
TRBD1 . TRBJ1-4 TRBV11-2 TGTGCCAGCAGCCACGGGACAGGGGCTAATGAAAAACTGTTTTTT CASSHGTGANEKLFF
TRBD1 . TRBJ1-1 TRBV2 TGTGCCAGCAGTCGTACAGGGGGCACTGAAGCTTTCTTT CASSRTGGTEAFF
TRBD1 . TRBJ1-2 TRBV7-9 TGTGCCAGCAGCTTATACAGGGGGCGGGTTAGGCCCTATGGCTACACCTTC CASSLYRGRVRPYGYTF
TRBD1 . TRBJ1-1 TRBV5-6 TGTGCCAGCAGCTTGGCCAGTGCAGGGGGCAGTGAAGCTTTCTTT CASSLASAGGSEAFF
TRBD2 . TRBJ2-1 TRBV5-4 TGTGCCAGCAGCCCCCAAAGACTAGCGGGACGTTACAATGAGCAGTTCTTC CASSPQRLAGRYNEQFF
TRBD1 once TRBJ1-5 TRBV28 TGTGCCAGCAGAAACAGGGGTGGCCAGCCCCAGCATTTT CASRNRGGQPQHF
TRBD2 . TRBJ2-2 TRBV18 TGTGCCAGCTCACCGGGCGGACTAGCTGACACCGGGGAGCTGTTTTTT CASSPGGLADTGELFF
TRBD1 few TRBJ2-7 TRBV19 TGTGCCAGTAGGGGACAGGGTGTTTCCTACGAGCAGTACTTC CASRGQGVSYEQYF
. once TRBJ1-2 TRBV4-3 TGCGCCAGCAGCCAAGAGGGGGGGGGCTACACCTTC CASSQEGGGYTF
. . TRBJ2-6 TRBV5-6 TGTGCCAGCACCCTGGGCCCTGGGGCCAACGTCCTGACTTTC CASTLGPGANVLTF
. . TRBJ2-1 TRBV2 TGTGCCAGCAGAAATAAGGCATTAGCGGCCTACAATGAGCAGTTCTTC CASRNKALAAYNEQFF
TRBD2 . TRBJ2-2 TRBV4-3 TGCGCCAGCAGCCAACTACGTCTGGCGGGAGAGGTGGCCGGGGAGCTGTTTTTT CASSQLRLAGEVAGELFF
TRBD1 . TRBJ2-7 TRBV7-3 TGTGCCAGCAGCTCGACAGGGAGCGACGAGCAGTACTTC CASSSTGSDEQYF
TRBD1 . TRBJ1-1 TRBV5-6 TGTGCCAGCAGCCCTCCCCCCACAGGGGTTAACACTGAAGCTTTCTTT CASSPPPTGVNTEAFF
TRBD2 . TRBJ2-7 TRBV29-1 TGCAGCGTCGAGGCTATAGCGGGAGGGACGATCTACGAGCAGTACTTC CSVEAIAGGTIYEQYF
. . TRBJ1-1 TRBV5-1 TGCGCCAGCAGCTTCTCAGGGACTGAAGCTTTCTTT CASSFSGTEAFF
TRBD1 . TRBJ2-3 TRBV7-2 TGTGCCAGCAGCCCCGGGACAGGGGCGCCAGATACGCAGTATTTT CASSPGTGAPDTQYF
. . TRBJ2-1 TRBV28 TGTGCCAGCAGTTTTGTTAGCGAGTACAATGAGCAGTTCTTC CASSFVSEYNEQFF
TRBD1 . TRBJ2-7 TRBV28 TGTGCCAGCAGAGATCCGGGACAGCGCCCCTACGAGCAGTACTTC CASRDPGQRPYEQYF
TRBD1 . TRBJ2-5 TRBV7-2 TGTGCCAGCAGCCCCTTGAACCGACAGGGGCAACGAGAGACCCAGTACTTC CASSPLNRQGQRETQYF
. . TRBJ2-1 TRBV6-5 TGTGCCAGCAGTACCCTAGCGACCACCTACAATGAGCAGTTCTTC CASSTLATTYNEQFF
TRBD2 . TRBJ2-7 TRBV11-2 TGTGCCAGCAGCTTAGTATCATGGCGGGAGGGCCTTTACGAGCAGTACTTC CASSLVSWREGLYEQYF
TRBD1 few TRBJ2-1 TRBV29-1 TGCAGCGTTGAACTACAGGGGGCTTACGCCTGGCAGTTCTTC CSVELQGAYAWQFF
TRBD2 . TRBJ2-1 TRBV30 TGTGCCTGGAGTGCGGCACAGACTAGCGCCCATGAGCAGTTCTTC CAWSAAQTSAHEQFF
TRBD1 . TRBJ2-3 TRBV7-9 TGTGCCAGCAGCTTGGTGCAGGGGGCAGATACGCAGTATTTT CASSLVQGADTQYF
TRBD2 . TRBJ2-7 TRBV7-6 TGTGCCAGCAGCTTAGATACTGGACTAGCGGGAGGAAACTACGAGCAGTACTTC CASSLDTGLAGGNYEQYF
TRBD2 . TRBJ2-3 TRBV4-1 TGCGCCAGCAGCCAAGTTGAGGCTAGCGGGAGAACAGATACGCAGTATTTT CASSQVEASGRTDTQYF
. . TRBJ2-5 TRBV2 TGTGCCAGCAGTGAGGTATTCTGGGAGTCTCAAGAGACCCAGTACTTC CASSEVFWESQETQYF
. . TRBJ2-2 TRBV19 TGTGCCAGTAGTATGGGCCACGGGGAGCTGTTTTTT CASSMGHGELFF
. . TRBJ2-5 TRBV18 TGTGCCAGCTCACCAAAAGGACAGCAAGAGACCCAGTACTTC CASSPKGQQETQYF
. . TRBJ2-1 TRBV7-2 TGTGCCAGCAGCCCACACAGGGTCCTTAGCTCCTACAATGAGCAGTTCTTC CASSPHRVLSSYNEQFF